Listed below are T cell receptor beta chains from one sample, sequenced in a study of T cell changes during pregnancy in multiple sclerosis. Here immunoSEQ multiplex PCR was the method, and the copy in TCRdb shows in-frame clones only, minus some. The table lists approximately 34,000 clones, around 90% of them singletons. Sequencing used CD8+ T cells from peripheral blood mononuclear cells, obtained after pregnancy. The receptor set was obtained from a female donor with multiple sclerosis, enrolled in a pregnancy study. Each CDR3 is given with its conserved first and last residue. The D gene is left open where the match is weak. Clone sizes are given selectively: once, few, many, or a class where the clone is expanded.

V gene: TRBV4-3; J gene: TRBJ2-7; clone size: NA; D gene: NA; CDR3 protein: CASSQDVGEFYEQYF; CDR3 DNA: TGCGCCAGCAGCCAAGACGTCGGGGAATTCTACGAGCAGTACTTC
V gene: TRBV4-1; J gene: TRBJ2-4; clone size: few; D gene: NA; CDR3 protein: CASSQERGKNIQYF; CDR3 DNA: TGCGCCAGCAGCCAAGAGCGGGGCAAAAACATTCAGTACTTC
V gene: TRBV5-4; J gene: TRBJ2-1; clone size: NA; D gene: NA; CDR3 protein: CASSPGTGAGDEQFF; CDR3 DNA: TGTGCCAGCAGCCCAGGGACTGGAGCAGGAGATGAGCAGTTCTTC
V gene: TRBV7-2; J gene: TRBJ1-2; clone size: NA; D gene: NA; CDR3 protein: CASSLGDTINYGYTF; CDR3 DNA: TGTGCCAGCAGCTTAGGGGACACGATTAACTATGGCTACACCTTC
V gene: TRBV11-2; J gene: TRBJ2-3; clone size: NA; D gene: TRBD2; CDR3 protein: CASSLFFGGADTQYF; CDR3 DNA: TGTGCCAGCAGCTTATTCTTCGGGGGGGCAGATACGCAGTATTTT
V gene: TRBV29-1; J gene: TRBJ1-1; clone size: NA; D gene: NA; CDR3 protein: CSLWEGTEAFF; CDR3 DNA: TGCTCCCTGTGGGAGGGGACTGAAGCTTTCTTT
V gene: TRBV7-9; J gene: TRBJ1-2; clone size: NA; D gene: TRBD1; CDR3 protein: CASSQEPGQGLGYGYTF; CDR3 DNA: TGTGCCAGCAGCCAAGAGCCGGGACAGGGACTCGGCTATGGCTACACCTTC
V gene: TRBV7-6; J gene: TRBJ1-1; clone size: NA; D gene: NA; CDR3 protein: CASSLVDSVNTEAFF; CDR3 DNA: TGTGCCAGCAGCTTAGTGGACAGCGTGAACACTGAAGCTTTCTTT
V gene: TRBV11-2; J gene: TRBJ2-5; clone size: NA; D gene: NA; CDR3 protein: CASSLAAWAGAGETQYF; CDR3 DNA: TGTGCCAGCAGCTTAGCCGCCTGGGCGGGGGCTGGAGAGACCCAGTACTTC
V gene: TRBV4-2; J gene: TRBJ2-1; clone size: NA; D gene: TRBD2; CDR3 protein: CASSQETSGRHEQFF; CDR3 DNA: TGTGCCAGCAGCCAAGAGACTAGCGGGAGGCATGAGCAGTTCTTC
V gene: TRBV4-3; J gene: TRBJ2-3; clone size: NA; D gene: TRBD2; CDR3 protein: CASSQEGELAGNTDTQYF; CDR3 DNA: TGCGCCAGCAGCCAAGAAGGGGAGCTAGCGGGGAACACAGATACGCAGTATTTT